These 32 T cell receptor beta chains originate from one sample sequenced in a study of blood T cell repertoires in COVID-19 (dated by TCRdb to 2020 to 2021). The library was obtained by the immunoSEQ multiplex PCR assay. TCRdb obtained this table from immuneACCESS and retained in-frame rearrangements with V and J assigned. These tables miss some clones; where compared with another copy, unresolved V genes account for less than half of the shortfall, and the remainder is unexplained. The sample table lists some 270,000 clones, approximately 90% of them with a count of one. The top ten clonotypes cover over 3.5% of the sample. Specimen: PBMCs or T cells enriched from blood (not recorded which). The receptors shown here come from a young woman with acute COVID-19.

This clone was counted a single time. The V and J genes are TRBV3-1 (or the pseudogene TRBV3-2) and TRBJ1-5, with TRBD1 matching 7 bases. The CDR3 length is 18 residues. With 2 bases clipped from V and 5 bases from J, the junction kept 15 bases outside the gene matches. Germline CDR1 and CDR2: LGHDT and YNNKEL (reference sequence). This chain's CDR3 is CASSQSYHGQAGDQPQHF. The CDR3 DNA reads TGTGCCAGCAGCCAATCGTATCACGGACAGGCCGGGGATCAGCCCCAGCATTTT.

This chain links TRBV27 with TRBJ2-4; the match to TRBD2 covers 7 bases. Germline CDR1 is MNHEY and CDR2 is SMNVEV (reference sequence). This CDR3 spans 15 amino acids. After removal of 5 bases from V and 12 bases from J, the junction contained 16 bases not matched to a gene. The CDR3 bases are TGTGCCAGCAGTAGTAAAAGGACTAGTCTAGGTAATCAGTACTTC. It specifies CASSSKRTSLGNQYF.

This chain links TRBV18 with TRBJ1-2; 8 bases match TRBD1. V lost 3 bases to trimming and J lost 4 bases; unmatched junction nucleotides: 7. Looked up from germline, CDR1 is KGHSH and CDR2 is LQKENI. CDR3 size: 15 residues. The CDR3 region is CASSPETGESYGYTF. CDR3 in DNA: TGTGCCAGCTCACCTGAGACAGGGGAGAGCTATGGCTACACCTTC. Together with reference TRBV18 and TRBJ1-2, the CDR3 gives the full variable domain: NAGVMQNPRHLVRRRGQEARLRCSPMKGHSHVYWYRQLPEEGLKFMVYLQKENIIDESGMPKERFSAEFPKEGPSILRIQQVVRGDSAAYFCASSPETGESYGYTFGSGTRLTVV.

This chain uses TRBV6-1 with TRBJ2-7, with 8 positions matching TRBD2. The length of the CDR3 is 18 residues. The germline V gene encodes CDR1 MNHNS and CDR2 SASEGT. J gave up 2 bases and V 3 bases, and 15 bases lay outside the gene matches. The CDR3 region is CASSEVGGGIGTAYEQYF. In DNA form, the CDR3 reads TGTGCCAGCAGTGAGGTGGGCGGGGGGATCGGAACCGCCTACGAGCAGTACTTC.

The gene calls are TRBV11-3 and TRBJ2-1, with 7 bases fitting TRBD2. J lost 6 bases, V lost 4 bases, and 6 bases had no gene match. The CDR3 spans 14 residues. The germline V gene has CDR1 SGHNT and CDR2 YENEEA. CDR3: CASSSGLETNEQFF. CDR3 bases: TGTGCCAGCAGCTCAGGACTAGAGACCAATGAGCAGTTCTTC.

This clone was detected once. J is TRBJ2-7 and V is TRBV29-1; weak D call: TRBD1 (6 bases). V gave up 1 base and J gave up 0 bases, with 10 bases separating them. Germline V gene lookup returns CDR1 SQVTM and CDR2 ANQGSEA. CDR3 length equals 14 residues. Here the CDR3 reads CSVEGGRGSYEQYF. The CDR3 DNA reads TGCAGCGTTGAAGGCGGCAGGGGCTCCTACGAGCAGTACTTC.

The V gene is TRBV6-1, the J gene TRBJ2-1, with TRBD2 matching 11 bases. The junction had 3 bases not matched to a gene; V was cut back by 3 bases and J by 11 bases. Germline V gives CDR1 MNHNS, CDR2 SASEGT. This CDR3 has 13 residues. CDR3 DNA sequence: TGTGCCAGCAGTGACGGGACTAGCGGTAAGCAGTTCTTC. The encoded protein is CASSDGTSGKQFF.

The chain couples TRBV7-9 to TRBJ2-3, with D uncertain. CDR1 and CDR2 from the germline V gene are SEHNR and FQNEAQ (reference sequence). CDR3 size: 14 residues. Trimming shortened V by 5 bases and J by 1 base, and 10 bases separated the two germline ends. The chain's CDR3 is CASSPRSGTDTQYF. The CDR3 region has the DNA TGTGCCAGCAGCCCCCGGTCGGGCACAGATACGCAGTATTTT.

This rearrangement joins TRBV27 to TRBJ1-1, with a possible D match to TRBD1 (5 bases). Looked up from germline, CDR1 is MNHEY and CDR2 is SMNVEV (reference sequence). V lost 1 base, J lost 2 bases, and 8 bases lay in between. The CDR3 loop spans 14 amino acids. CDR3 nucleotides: TGTGCCAGCAGTTTATTGGGGCTCAACACTGAAGCTTTCTTT. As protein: CASSLLGLNTEAFF.

The CDR3 DNA reads as TGTGCCAGCATGCCTAGCGGGGCCTACAATGAGCAGTTCTTC. Translating it yields CASMPSGAYNEQFF. The chain links TRBV14 to TRBJ2-1; the match to TRBD2 covers 9 bases. Losses at the gene ends were 7 bases for V and 2 bases for J; bases not matched to a gene: 3. The CDR3 sequence is 14 residues long. Per germline, CDR1 SGHDN and CDR2 FVKESK. Based on the CDR3 plus reference TRBV14 and TRBJ2-1, the full variable domain is EAGVTQFPSHSVIEKGQTVTLRCDPISGHDNLYWYRRVMGKEIKFLLHFVKESKQDESGMPNNRFLAERTGGTYSTLKVQPAELEDSGVYFCASMPSGAYNEQFFGPGTRLTVL.

The CDR3 here is CASSPTGAGDGYTF. Here the CDR3 DNA reads TGTGCCAGCAGTCCGACAGGGGCGGGGGATGGCTACACCTTC. The rearrangement links TRBV6-5 to TRBJ1-2; 8 nucleotides line up with TRBD1. Losses at the gene ends were 5 bases for V and 6 bases for J; bases not matched to a gene: 8. The CDR3 is 14 amino acids. Germline CDR1 reads MNHEY; CDR2 reads SVGAGI.

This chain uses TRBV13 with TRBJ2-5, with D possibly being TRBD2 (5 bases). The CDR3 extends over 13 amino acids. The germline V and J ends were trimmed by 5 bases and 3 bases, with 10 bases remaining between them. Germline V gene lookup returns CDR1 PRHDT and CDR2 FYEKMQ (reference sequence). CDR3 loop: CASSPVREETQYF. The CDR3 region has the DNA TGTGCCAGCAGCCCCGTGCGGGAAGAGACCCAGTACTTC.

For the CDR3, the DNA is TGTGCCAGCAGTCCTCCGGGACTAGATTTAAACACCGGGGAGCTGTTTTTT. It translates to CASSPPGLDLNTGELFF. V is TRBV28 and J is TRBJ2-2; TRBD2 matches at 8 bases. Losses at the gene ends were 5 bases for V and 2 bases for J; bases not matched to a gene: 10. The CDR3 sequence is 17 residues long. From germline, CDR1 is MDHEN and CDR2 SYDVKM.

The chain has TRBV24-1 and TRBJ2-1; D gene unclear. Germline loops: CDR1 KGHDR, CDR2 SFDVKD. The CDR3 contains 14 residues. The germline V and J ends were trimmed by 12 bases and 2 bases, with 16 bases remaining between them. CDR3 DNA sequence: TGTGCCCCAAGCCCCCCAACTACCTACAATGAGCAGTTCTTC. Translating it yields CAPSPPTTYNEQFF.

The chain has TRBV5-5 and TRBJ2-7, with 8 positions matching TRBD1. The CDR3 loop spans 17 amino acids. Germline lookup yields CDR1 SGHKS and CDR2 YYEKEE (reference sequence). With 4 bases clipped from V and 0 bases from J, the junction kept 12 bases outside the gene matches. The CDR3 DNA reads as TGTGCCAGCAGCCCGGACAGGGAGCCTGTCAGCTCCTACGAGCAGTACTTC. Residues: CASSPDREPVSSYEQYF.

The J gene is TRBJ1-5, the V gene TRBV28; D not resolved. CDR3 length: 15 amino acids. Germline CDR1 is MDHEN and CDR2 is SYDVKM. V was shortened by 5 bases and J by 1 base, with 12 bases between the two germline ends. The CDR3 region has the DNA TGTGCCAGCAGTCGTGTGTCGGGGAGCAATCAGCCCCAGCATTTT. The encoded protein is CASSRVSGSNQPQHF.

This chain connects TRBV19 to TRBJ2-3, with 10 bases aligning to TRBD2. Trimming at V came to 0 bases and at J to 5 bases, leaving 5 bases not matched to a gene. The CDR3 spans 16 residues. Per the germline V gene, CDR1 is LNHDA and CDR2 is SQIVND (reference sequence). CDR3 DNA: TGTGCCAGTAGTATAGATCTAGCGGGAGAGCTAGATACGCAGTATTTT. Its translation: CASSIDLAGELDTQYF.

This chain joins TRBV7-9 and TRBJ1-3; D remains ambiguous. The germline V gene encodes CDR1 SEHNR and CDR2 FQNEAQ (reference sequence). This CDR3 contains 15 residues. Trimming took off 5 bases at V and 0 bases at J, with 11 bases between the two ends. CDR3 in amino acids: CASSPSGSSGNTIYF. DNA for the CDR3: TGTGCCAGCAGCCCCTCGGGGAGCTCTGGAAACACCATATATTTT.

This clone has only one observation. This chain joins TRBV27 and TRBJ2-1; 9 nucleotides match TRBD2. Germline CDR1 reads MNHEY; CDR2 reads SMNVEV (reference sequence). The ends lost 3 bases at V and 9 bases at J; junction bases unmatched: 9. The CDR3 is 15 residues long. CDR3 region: CASSFRAGGPLEQFF. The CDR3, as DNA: TGTGCCAGCAGTTTCCGTGCGGGAGGGCCCCTTGAGCAGTTCTTC.

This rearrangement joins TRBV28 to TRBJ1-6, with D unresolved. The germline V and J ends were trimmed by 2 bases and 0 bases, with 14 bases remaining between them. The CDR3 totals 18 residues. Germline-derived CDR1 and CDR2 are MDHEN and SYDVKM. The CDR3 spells CASSLGIPLSSYNSPLHF. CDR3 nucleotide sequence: TGTGCCAGCAGTTTAGGCATTCCCTTAAGCTCCTATAATTCACCCCTCCACTTT.

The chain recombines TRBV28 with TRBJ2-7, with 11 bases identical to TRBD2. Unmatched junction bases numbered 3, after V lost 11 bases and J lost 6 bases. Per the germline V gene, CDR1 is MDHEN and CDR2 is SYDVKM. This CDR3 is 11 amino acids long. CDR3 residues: CAFSGRGEQYF. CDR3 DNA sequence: TGTGCCTTTAGCGGGAGGGGCGAGCAGTACTTC.

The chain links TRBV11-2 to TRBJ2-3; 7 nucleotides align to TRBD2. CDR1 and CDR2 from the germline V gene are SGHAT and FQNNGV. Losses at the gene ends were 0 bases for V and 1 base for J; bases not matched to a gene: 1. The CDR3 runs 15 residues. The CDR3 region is CASSLEGGGTDTQYF. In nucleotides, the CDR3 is TGTGCCAGCAGCTTAGAGGGAGGGGGCACAGATACGCAGTATTTT.

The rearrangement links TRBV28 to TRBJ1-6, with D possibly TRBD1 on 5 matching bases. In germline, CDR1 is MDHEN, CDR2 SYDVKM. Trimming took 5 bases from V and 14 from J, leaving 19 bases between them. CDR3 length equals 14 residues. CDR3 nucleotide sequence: TGTGCCAGCAGTCCCCAGGGTCTTGCGGTGTCCCTCCACTTT. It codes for CASSPQGLAVSLHF.

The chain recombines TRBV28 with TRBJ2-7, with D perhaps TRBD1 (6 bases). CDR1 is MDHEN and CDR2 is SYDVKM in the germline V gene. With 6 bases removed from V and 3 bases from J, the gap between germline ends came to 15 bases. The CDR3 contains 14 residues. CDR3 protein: CASRPGTPNYEQYF. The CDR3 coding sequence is TGTGCCAGCAGACCCGGGACACCAAACTACGAGCAGTACTTC.

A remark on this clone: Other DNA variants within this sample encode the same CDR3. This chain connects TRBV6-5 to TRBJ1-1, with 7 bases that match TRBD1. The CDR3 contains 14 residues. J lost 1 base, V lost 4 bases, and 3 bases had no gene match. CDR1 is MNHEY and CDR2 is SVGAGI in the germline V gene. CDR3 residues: CASSSRTGNTEAFF. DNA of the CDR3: TGTGCCAGCAGTTCGAGGACAGGGAACACTGAAGCTTTCTTT.

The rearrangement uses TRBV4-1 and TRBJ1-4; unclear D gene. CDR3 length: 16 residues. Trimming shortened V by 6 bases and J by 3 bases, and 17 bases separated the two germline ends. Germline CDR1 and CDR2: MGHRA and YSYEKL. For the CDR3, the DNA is TGCGCCAGCAGTCACCGGGCGGGAATATCTAATGAAAAACTGTTTTTT. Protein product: CASSHRAGISNEKLFF.

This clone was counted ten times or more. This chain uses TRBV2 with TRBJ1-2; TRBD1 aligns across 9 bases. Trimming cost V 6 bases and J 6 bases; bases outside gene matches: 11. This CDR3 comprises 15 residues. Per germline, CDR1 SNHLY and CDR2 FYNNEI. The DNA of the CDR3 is TGTGCCAGCAGGAGGGGTATCGGGACAGGGAATGGCTACACCTTC. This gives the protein CASRRGIGTGNGYTF.

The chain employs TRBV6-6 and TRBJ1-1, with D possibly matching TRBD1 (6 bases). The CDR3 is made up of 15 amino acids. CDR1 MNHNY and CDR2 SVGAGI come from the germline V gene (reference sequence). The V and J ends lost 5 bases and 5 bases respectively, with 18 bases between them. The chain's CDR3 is CASSNEQGPGTEAFF. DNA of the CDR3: TGTGCCAGCAGTAACGAACAGGGTCCGGGGACTGAAGCTTTCTTT.

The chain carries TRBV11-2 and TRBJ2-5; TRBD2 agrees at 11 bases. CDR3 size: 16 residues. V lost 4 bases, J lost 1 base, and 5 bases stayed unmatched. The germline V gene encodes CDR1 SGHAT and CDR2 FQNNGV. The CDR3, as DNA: TGTGCCAGCAGCTGGGGACTAGCGGAGGGCCAAGAGACCCAGTACTTC. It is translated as CASSWGLAEGQETQYF.

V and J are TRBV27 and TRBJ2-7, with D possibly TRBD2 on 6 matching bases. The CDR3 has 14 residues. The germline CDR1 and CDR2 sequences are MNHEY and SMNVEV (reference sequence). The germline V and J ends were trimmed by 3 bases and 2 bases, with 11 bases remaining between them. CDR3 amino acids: CASSFSGGTYEQYF. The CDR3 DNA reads TGTGCCAGCAGTTTTAGCGGTGGAACCTACGAGCAGTACTTC.

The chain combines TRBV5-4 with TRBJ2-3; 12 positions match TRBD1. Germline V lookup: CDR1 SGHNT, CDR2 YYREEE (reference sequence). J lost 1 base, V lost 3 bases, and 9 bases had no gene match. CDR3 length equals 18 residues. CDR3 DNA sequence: TGTGCCAGCAGCTGGGGTTTCGGGACAGGGGGCGGCACAGATACGCAGTATTTT. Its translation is CASSWGFGTGGGTDTQYF. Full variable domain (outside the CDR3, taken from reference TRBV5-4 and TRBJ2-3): ETGVTQSPTHLIKTRGQQVTLRCSSQSGHNTVSWYQQALGQGPQFIFQYYREEENGRGNFPPRFSGLQFPNYSSELNVNALELDDSALYLCASSWGFGTGGGTDTQYFGPGTRLTVL.

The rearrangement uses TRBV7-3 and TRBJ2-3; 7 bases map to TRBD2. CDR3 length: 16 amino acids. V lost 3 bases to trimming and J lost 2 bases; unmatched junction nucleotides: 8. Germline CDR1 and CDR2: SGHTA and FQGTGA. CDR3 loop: CASSLTGGLNTDTQYF. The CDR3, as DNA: TGTGCCAGCAGCTTGACGGGGGGACTAAACACAGATACGCAGTATTTT.